The 31 T cell receptor beta chains listed next were all sequenced from one sample in a study of shared clonotypes between healthy human individuals. Positively selected for CCR7, the CD45RO-negative cells used as naive CD8 cells excluded terminally differentiated effector memory CD45RA+ cells. Sequenced by immunoSEQ multiplex PCR; TCRdb stores in-frame clones only, minus some. The data show about 2.1 million clones, with around 93% seen just once and 1.5% to 2% held by the top ten. Material: naive CD8+ T cells from PBMCs. These receptors all come from a man aged 18 to 35 in good health. Some clones in this sample may be carry-over from other donors' samples.

The chain joins TRBV28 to TRBJ1-3, with unresolved D. With 6 bases removed from V and 4 bases from J, the gap between germline ends came to 16 bases. The CDR3 has 15 amino acids. Germline V lookup: CDR1 MDHEN, CDR2 SYDVKM. CDR3 protein: CASSPIRSDGNTIYF. In nucleotides, the CDR3 is TGTGCCAGCAGCCCAATCCGAAGCGACGGAAACACCATATATTTT.

V gene TRBV6-4 combines with J gene TRBJ1-2; a possible D gene is TRBD1 (6 bases). Trimming took 2 bases from V and 0 from J, leaving 10 bases between them. This CDR3 contains 15 residues. Germline V lookup: CDR1 MRHNA, CDR2 SNTAGT. The CDR3 is CASSDRDTANYGYTF. As DNA, the CDR3 is TGTGCCAGCAGTGACAGGGACACGGCTAACTATGGCTACACCTTC.

CDR3 amino acids: CASRGLAGVYEQFF. The CDR3 DNA is TGTGCCAGCCGCGGACTAGCGGGAGTTTATGAGCAGTTCTTC. The chain has TRBV4-2 and TRBJ2-1; 13 nucleotides align to TRBD2. The CDR3 covers 14 residues. Trimming took 8 bases from V and 8 from J; bases not matched to a gene: 6. CDR1 is LGHNA and CDR2 is YNFKEQ in the germline V gene.

The chain recombines TRBV28 with TRBJ1-5, with D perhaps TRBD1 (5 bases). Looked up from germline, CDR1 is MDHEN and CDR2 is SYDVKM. There are 14 residues in the CDR3. Trimming left V 6 bases short and J 5 bases short, with 14 bases between. The CDR3 coding sequence is TGTGCCAGCAGGTGGGGGTCGGACTATCAGCCCCAGCATTTT. As protein: CASRWGSDYQPQHF.

There are a few counts of this clone. The chain carries TRBV27 and TRBJ2-7; no firm D call. This CDR3 is built from 13 residues. Deletions cut 3 bases from V and 3 bases from J, with 9 bases between. Per the germline V gene, CDR1 is MNHEY and CDR2 is SMNVEV (reference sequence). CDR3 in DNA: TGTGCCAGCAGTTTTGGGCCCTTCTACGAGCAGTACTTC. Translated, it gives CASSFGPFYEQYF.

The genes are TRBV29-1 and TRBJ1-2; weak D call: TRBD1 (5 bases). In germline, CDR1 is SQVTM, CDR2 ANQGSEA. The V end lost 3 bases, the J end lost 5 bases, and 22 bases lay between the germline ends. CDR3 length equals 16 residues. The DNA for the CDR3 is TGCAGCGTTGAGGGGGGTCAGGGAGAAAGGCTTTATGGCTACACCTTC. Amino acid sequence: CSVEGGQGERLYGYTF.

This rearrangement joins TRBV6-5 to TRBJ2-7; the D gene is possibly TRBD1 (6 bases). Germline values: CDR1 MNHEY, CDR2 SVGAGI. The CDR3 runs to 15 residues. Trimming cost V 2 bases and J 5 bases, with 16 bases left between them. CDR3 sequence: CASSYPTGIPDEQYF. The CDR3, as DNA: TGTGCCAGCAGTTACCCTACAGGGATCCCGGACGAGCAGTACTTC.

The chain links TRBV5-6 to TRBJ1-1; D may be TRBD1 (5 bases). Germline CDR1 and CDR2: SGHDT and YYEEEE. V was shortened by 5 bases and J by 4 bases, with 12 bases between the two germline ends. The CDR3 totals 13 residues. As DNA, the CDR3 is TGTGCCAGCAGTTCAGAGGGGTTCACTGAAGCTTTCTTT. This codes for CASSSEGFTEAFF.

The rearrangement uses TRBV5-4 and TRBJ2-7; a possible D gene is TRBD2 (5 bases). Germline V CDR1 and CDR2: SGHNT, YYREEE (reference sequence). V lost 2 bases, J lost 3 bases, and 12 bases lay in between. CDR3 size: 14 residues. In nucleotides, the CDR3 is TGTGCCAGCAGCTTTGGACGGGAATTCTACGAGCAGTACTTC. Translated, it gives CASSFGREFYEQYF.

This chain links TRBV7-8 with TRBJ2-7; 10 bases align to TRBD2. Germline-derived CDR1 and CDR2 are SGHVS and FQNEAQ. The CDR3 consists of 16 residues. V lost 5 bases to trimming and J lost 5 bases; unmatched junction nucleotides: 12. The DNA of the CDR3 is TGTGCCAGCAGCGTGATTCCTAGCGGGAGCAGCCACGAGCAGTACTTC. It codes for CASSVIPSGSSHEQYF.

The chain links TRBV4-1 to TRBJ2-3; D may be TRBD2 (6 bases). The CDR3 runs 15 residues. The germline V gene has CDR1 MGHRA and CDR2 YSYEKL. The V end lost 0 bases, the J end lost 0 bases, and 7 bases lay between the germline ends. CDR3 nucleotides: TGCGCCAGCAGCCAAGATGGGAGGAGCACAGATACGCAGTATTTT. Translating it yields CASSQDGRSTDTQYF.

The V and J genes are TRBV19 and TRBJ1-1; D call uncertain. Trimming took off 0 bases at V and 3 bases at J, with 14 bases between the two ends. Germline CDR1 LNHDA, CDR2 SQIVND (reference sequence). The CDR3 is made up of 16 amino acids. Here the CDR3 reads CASSIDPNGGYTEAFF. CDR3 DNA sequence: TGTGCCAGTAGTATAGATCCAAACGGCGGCTACACTGAAGCTTTCTTT.

The chain recombines TRBV6-6 with TRBJ2-1; no clear D gene. The CDR3 contains 15 residues. V lost 2 bases and J lost 4, with 12 bases in between. Germline-derived CDR1 and CDR2 are MNHNY and SVGAGI (reference sequence). CDR3 sequence: CASSYGDGAYNEQFF. The CDR3 coding sequence is TGTGCCAGCAGTTACGGGGATGGTGCGTACAATGAGCAGTTCTTC.

This chain connects TRBV9 to TRBJ2-3, with 15 bases that match TRBD2. Germline V gene lookup returns CDR1 SGDLS and CDR2 YYNGEE. The CDR3 is 19 residues long. V lost 3 bases and J lost 0; bases outside the gene matches: 8. The CDR3 DNA follows: TGTGCCAGCAGCGCCCGAGGACTAGCGGGAGGGGCTAGCACAGATACGCAGTATTTT. Translating it yields CASSARGLAGGASTDTQYF. Using reference TRBV9 and TRBJ2-3 for the parts outside the CDR3, the full variable domain is DSGVTQTPKHLITATGQRVTLRCSPRSGDLSVYWYQQSLDQGLQFLIQYYNGEERAKGNILERFSAQQFPDLHSELNLSSLELGDSALYFCASSARGLAGGASTDTQYFGPGTRLTVL.

V usage is TRBV28 and J usage is TRBJ1-5; weak D call: TRBD1 (6 bases). Trimming took 1 base from V and 0 from J, leaving 13 bases between them. This CDR3 region has 17 residues. Germline CDR1 reads MDHEN; CDR2 reads SYDVKM. In DNA form, the CDR3 reads TGTGCCAGCAGTTTATTAGGGACACCGATTAGCAATCAGCCCCAGCATTTT. It codes for CASSLLGTPISNQPQHF.

Only one count was recorded for this clone. The rearrangement uses TRBV27 and TRBJ2-5; D unclear. The germline V and J ends were trimmed by 0 bases and 3 bases, with 8 bases remaining between them. This CDR3 spans 14 amino acids. Germline CDR1 MNHEY, CDR2 SMNVEV (reference sequence). The CDR3 here is CASSLSAREETQYF. The CDR3 DNA follows: TGTGCCAGCAGTTTATCAGCCCGGGAAGAGACCCAGTACTTC.

The chain recombines TRBV6-7 with TRBJ2-2, with D unclear. TRBV6-7 is treated as an ORF (open reading frame) with a function not yet certain. This CDR3 is built from 13 residues. V lost 5 bases to trimming and J lost 7 bases, with 11 bases between them. CDR3 sequence (DNA): TGTGCCAGCAGTCACCCCGGTGGCGGGGAGCTGTTTTTT. This encodes CASSHPGGGELFF.

This clone showed up just once. CDR3 bases: TGCGCCAGCAGCCCCCCGACTAGCGACCCGGCAGATACGCAGTATTTT. Translating it yields CASSPPTSDPADTQYF. The chain carries TRBV5-1 and TRBJ2-3, with TRBD2 matching over 8 bases. The length of the CDR3 is 16 residues. Germline CDR1 reads SGHRS; CDR2 reads YFSETQ. V trimming: 4 bases; J trimming: 4 bases; junction bases outside the gene matches: 11.

The chain uses TRBV4-3 and TRBJ2-1; D ambiguous. Trimming took off 0 bases at V and 6 bases at J, with 0 bases between the two ends. Germline CDR1 reads LGHNA; CDR2 reads YSLEER. The CDR3 totals 11 residues. DNA for the CDR3: TGCGCCAGCAGCCAAGACAATGAGCAGTTCTTC. Encoded protein: CASSQDNEQFF.

The chain uses TRBV2 and TRBJ2-1; D possibly corresponds to TRBD2 (6 bases). From germline, CDR1 is SNHLY and CDR2 FYNNEI. The CDR3 contains 15 residues. Trimming left V 8 bases short and J 0 bases short, with 14 bases between. CDR3 loop: CASDKDYSSYNEQFF. The DNA of the CDR3 is TGTGCCAGCGACAAGGACTATAGCTCCTACAATGAGCAGTTCTTC.

The rearrangement links TRBV9 to TRBJ1-2; 8 bases line up with TRBD1. The V segment lost 3 bases and the J segment 7 bases; nucleotides outside the gene matches: 8. The germline gives CDR1 SGDLS, CDR2 YYNGEE. The CDR3 consists of 14 residues. CDR3 DNA: TGTGCCAGCAGCGCTGGGACAGGTTTCTCTGGCTACACCTTC. Translation: CASSAGTGFSGYTF.

This clone was observed a handful of times. The J gene is TRBJ1-2, the V gene TRBV6-5, with D perhaps TRBD1 (5 bases). V lost 8 bases and J 8 bases, leaving 12 bases between the germline ends. There are 11 residues in the CDR3. Germline V lookup: CDR1 MNHEY, CDR2 SVGAGI. The CDR3 bases are TGTGCCAGCGGGGGGATATACGGCTACACCTTC. Protein sequence: CASGGIYGYTF.

The chain links TRBV5-6 to TRBJ2-3, with D possibly matching TRBD2 (6 bases). The length of the CDR3 is 13 residues. Germline lookup yields CDR1 SGHDT and CDR2 YYEEEE. Trimming removed 3 bases at V and 4 bases at J, with 9 bases between. CDR3 coding DNA: TGTGCCAGCAGCTGGGCGGGGTCAGATACGCAGTATTTT. It translates to CASSWAGSDTQYF.

This chain connects TRBV6-1 to TRBJ2-7; the match to TRBD2 covers 8 bases. Looked up from germline, CDR1 is MNHNS and CDR2 is SASEGT. This CDR3 spans 14 amino acids. The junction had 7 bases not matched to a gene; V was cut back by 2 bases and J by 7 bases. CDR3 DNA sequence: TGTGCCAGCAGTGAAACGGGAGGGCCGGGTGAGCAGTACTTC. Its protein is CASSETGGPGEQYF.

This clone was seen only once. Other DNA sequences in this sample translate to the same CDR3. The chain has TRBV27 and TRBJ2-7, with unresolved D. Germline V lookup: CDR1 MNHEY, CDR2 SMNVEV (reference sequence). The CDR3 runs 14 residues. Trimming cost V 0 bases and J 0 bases, with 6 bases left between them. The CDR3 spells CASSLSGPSYEQYF. The CDR3 DNA sequence: TGTGCCAGCAGTTTATCTGGGCCCTCCTACGAGCAGTACTTC.

This sequence joins TRBV4-3 and TRBJ2-7, with a possible D match to TRBD1 (6 bases). The CDR3 has 15 residues. The V end was cut by 3 bases, the J end by 0 bases, with 12 bases between. The germline V gene encodes CDR1 LGHNA and CDR2 YSLEER. For the CDR3, the DNA is TGCGCCAGCAGCCAGGATAGGACAGTCTCCTACGAGCAGTACTTC. Translation: CASSQDRTVSYEQYF.

V gene TRBV7-2 combines with J gene TRBJ2-7, with unresolved D. This CDR3 contains 13 residues. The V end was cut by 2 bases, the J end by 1 base, with 6 bases between. Germline CDR1 is SGHTA and CDR2 is FQGNSA. The CDR3 protein is CASSLRMSYEQYF. The DNA of the CDR3 is TGTGCCAGCAGCTTAAGGATGTCCTACGAGCAGTACTTC.

This clone was seen once. The chain has TRBV9 and TRBJ2-1, with a weak D call TRBD1 (6 bases). With 0 bases removed from V and 6 bases from J, the gap between germline ends came to 13 bases. Germline assignment: CDR1 SGDLS and CDR2 YYNGEE. The CDR3 has 15 amino acids. The CDR3 coding sequence is TGTGCCAGCAGCGTAGAGGGGGATACGACCAATGAGCAGTTCTTC. Its protein product is CASSVEGDTTNEQFF.

The chain carries TRBV6-5 and TRBJ2-1, with D perhaps assigned TRBD1 or TRBD2 (5 bases each). This CDR3 region has 16 residues. CDR1 and CDR2 (germline): MNHEY, SVGAGI. Trimming pared 2 bases from V and 2 bases from J, leaving 13 bases between. The CDR3 coding sequence is TGTGCCAGCAGTTACGTGGGGGTCGGCGCCTACAATGAGCAGTTCTTC. Protein product: CASSYVGVGAYNEQFF.

The chain links TRBV19 to TRBJ2-5; D is possibly TRBD1 or TRBD2 (5 bases each). Germline V CDR1 and CDR2: LNHDA, SQIVND (reference sequence). V dropped 3 bases and J dropped 5 bases, with 19 bases sitting between them. The CDR3 is 16 residues long. The CDR3 bases are TGTGCCAGTAGTATCCGCGGGCCGGACACGGCGGAGACCCAGTACTTC. This gives the protein CASSIRGPDTAETQYF.

The gene calls are TRBV28 and TRBJ2-5; D tentatively fits TRBD1 or TRBD2 (6 bases each). The CDR3 covers 16 residues. V dropped 5 bases and J dropped 0 bases, with 16 bases sitting between them. The germline CDR1 and CDR2 sequences are MDHEN and SYDVKM. In DNA form, the CDR3 reads TGTGCCAGCAGTCCCTCCTGGGGGGCGGACCAAGAGACCCAGTACTTC. It codes for CASSPSWGADQETQYF.